Listed below are T cell receptor beta chains from one sample, sequenced in a study of T cell responses to AZD1222 COVID-19 vaccine. Repertoires were generated with immunoSEQ multiplex PCR, while TCRdb's copy carries only in-frame clones and drops some. This table has about 120,000 clones, about 92% appearing once. Source: peripheral blood, taken on day 0 of AZD1222 vaccination. These receptors all stem from an adult in good health. CDR3s include the opening cysteine and the closing phenylalanine or tryptophan. A D gene is named only where the DNA matches it firmly. The listing skips clone size in some rows; elsewhere it reads once, few, many or a size class.

v_gene	abundance	d_gene	j_gene	CDR3nt	CDR3aa
TRBV27	.	TRBD1	TRBJ1-5	TGTGCCAGCAGTCCACAGGGGTCGCCAAATCAGCCCCAGCATTTT	CASSPQGSPNQPQHF
TRBV7-8	.	.	TRBJ2-7	TGTGCCAGCAGCAGACCTGCGTTGGGGAACGAGCAGTACTTC	CASSRPALGNEQYF
TRBV5-1	.	TRBD1	TRBJ2-7	TGCGCCAGCAGCTCGAACCCGGGGACAGGGGGCGCCGGGATCCACTTC	CASSSNPGTGGAGIHF
TRBV5-5	.	TRBD1	TRBJ1-5	TGTGCCAGCAGCATTGACAGGGGGGATCAGCCCCAGCATTTT	CASSIDRGDQPQHF
TRBV28	.	TRBD2	TRBJ2-7	TGTGCCAGCAGTAGACCGGGACTAGCCTACGAGCAGTACTTC	CASSRPGLAYEQYF
TRBV18	.	.	TRBJ1-1	TGTGCCAGCTCACCCAACAGGGTCGACACTGAAGCTTTCTTT	CASSPNRVDTEAFF
TRBV19	.	TRBD2	TRBJ2-1	TGTGCCAGTAGTCCACAGACTAGCGCCTATGAGCAGTTCTTC	CASSPQTSAYEQFF
TRBV6-6	.	.	TRBJ1-5	TGTGCCAGCAGTTTAAGTGGAAGCAATCAGCCCCAGCATTTT	CASSLSGSNQPQHF
TRBV4-1	.	.	TRBJ2-1	TGCGCCAGCAGCCAAGATCTTGAGCAGTTCTTC	CASSQDLEQFF
TRBV18	once	.	TRBJ2-7	TGTGCCAGCTCACCACAGAGGACAGCCTACGAGCAGTACTTC	CASSPQRTAYEQYF
TRBV19	.	TRBD1	TRBJ1-1	TGTGCCAGTAGCGAAGGACAGGGCCCCCGGGCTGAAGCTTTCTTT	CASSEGQGPRAEAFF
TRBV6-5	.	.	TRBJ1-5	TGTGCCAGCAGCCGGGACCGCACGCCCAATCAGCCCCAGCATTTT	CASSRDRTPNQPQHF
TRBV7-2	.	TRBD1	TRBJ1-2	TGTGCCAGCAGCTTAAGGCAGGGGGCGATTTCGTCCCTGTTC	CASSLRQGAISSLF
TRBV27	.	.	TRBJ1-2	TGTGCCAGCAGTTTGGGAACAGGCTCCGCTTGGGGCTACACCTTC	CASSLGTGSAWGYTF
TRBV2	.	.	TRBJ1-2	TGTGCCAGCAGTGTACTCGACTATGGCTACACCTTC	CASSVLDYGYTF
TRBV6-5	.	.	TRBJ1-1	TGTGCCAGCAGTTACACCCAGGCCACTGAAGCTTTCTTT	CASSYTQATEAFF